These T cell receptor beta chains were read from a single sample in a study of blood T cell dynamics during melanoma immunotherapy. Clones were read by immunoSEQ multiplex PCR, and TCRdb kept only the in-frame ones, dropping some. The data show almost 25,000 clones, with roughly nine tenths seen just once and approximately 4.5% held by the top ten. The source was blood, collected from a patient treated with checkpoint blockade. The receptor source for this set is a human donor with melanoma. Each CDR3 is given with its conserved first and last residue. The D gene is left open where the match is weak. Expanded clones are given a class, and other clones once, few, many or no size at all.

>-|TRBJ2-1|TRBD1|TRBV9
CASSVDGQDSGQFF
TGTGCCAGCAGCGTCGACGGACAGGATTCAGGACAGTTCTTC
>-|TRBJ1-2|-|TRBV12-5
CASGLVEGPFNGYTF
TGTGCTAGTGGTTTGGTAGAGGGTCCTTTCAATGGCTACACCTTC
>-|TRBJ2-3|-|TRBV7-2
CASSKTGPTDTQYF
TGTGCCAGCAGCAAGACAGGACCTACAGATACGCAGTATTTT
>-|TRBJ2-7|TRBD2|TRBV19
CASSLRTSGAYGQYF
TGTGCCAGTAGTCTCCGGACTAGCGGGGCCTACGGGCAGTACTTC
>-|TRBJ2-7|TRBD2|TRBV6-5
CASSPGGLAYEQYF
TGTGCCAGCAGCCCTGGGGGACTAGCCTACGAGCAGTACTTC
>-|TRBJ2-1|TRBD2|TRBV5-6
CASSSGLGSSESQFF
TGTGCCAGCAGCTCTGGACTAGGTTCGTCGGAGTCGCAGTTCTTC
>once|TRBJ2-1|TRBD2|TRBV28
CATHSGGSYNEQFF
TGTGCCACCCATAGCGGGGGGTCCTACAATGAGCAGTTCTTC
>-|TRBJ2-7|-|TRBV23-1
CASSQSQPSYEQYF
TGCGCCAGCAGTCAATCCCAGCCTTCCTACGAGCAGTACTTC
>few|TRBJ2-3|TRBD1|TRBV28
CASGEGQGGNTQYF
TGTGCCAGCGGGGAAGGACAGGGGGGGAATACGCAGTATTTT
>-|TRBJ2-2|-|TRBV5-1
CASSWDGTGELFF
TGCGCCAGCAGCTGGGACGGAACCGGGGAGCTGTTTTTT
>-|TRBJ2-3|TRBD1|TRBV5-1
CASSIGQGNTQYF
TGCGCCAGCAGCATAGGACAGGGGAATACGCAGTATTTT
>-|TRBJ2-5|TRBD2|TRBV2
CASERTSGSETQYF
TGTGCCAGCGAGAGAACTAGCGGGAGTGAGACCCAGTACTTC
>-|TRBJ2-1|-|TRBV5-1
CASRPPTGLNEQFF
TGCGCCAGCAGACCCCCTACAGGGCTCAATGAGCAGTTCTTC
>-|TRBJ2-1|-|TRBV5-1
CASSLTVDNEQFF
TGCGCCAGCAGCTTGACAGTTGACAATGAGCAGTTCTTC
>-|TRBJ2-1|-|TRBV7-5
CVRSFPQKSSGSDEQFF
TGTGTCAGAAGCTTCCCCCAAAAGTCTAGCGGGAGTGATGAGCAGTTCTTC
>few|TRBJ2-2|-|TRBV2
CASSEGGFGTGELFF
TGTGCCAGCAGTGAAGGGGGCTTCGGCACCGGGGAGCTGTTTTTT
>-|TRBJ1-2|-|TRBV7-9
CASSRGEGYTF
TGTGCCAGCAGTCGTGGAGAGGGCTACACCTTC
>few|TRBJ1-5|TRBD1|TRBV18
CASSQTGTGNQPQHF
TGTGCCAGCTCACAGACCGGGACAGGCAATCAGCCCCAGCATTTT
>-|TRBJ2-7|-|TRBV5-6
CASSLVAGEQYF
TGTGCCAGCAGCTTGGTAGCCGGCGAGCAGTACTTC
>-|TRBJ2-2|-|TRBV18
CASSPTSPTNTGELFF
TGTGCCAGCTCCCCAACTAGCCCGACGAACACCGGGGAGCTGTTTTTT
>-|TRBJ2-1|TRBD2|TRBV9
CASSVEGGRAPNEQFF
TGTGCCAGCAGCGTAGAGGGCGGGAGGGCACCAAATGAGCAGTTCTTC
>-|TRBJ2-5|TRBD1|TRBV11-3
CASSLEWAGGQETQYF
TGTGCCAGCAGCTTAGAATGGGCAGGGGGCCAAGAGACCCAGTACTTC
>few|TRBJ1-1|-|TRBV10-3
CATSPRDKNTEAFF
TGTGCCACCAGCCCACGGGACAAGAACACTGAAGCTTTCTTT
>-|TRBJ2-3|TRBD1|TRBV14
CASSSRRTGAGDTQYF
TGTGCCAGCAGCTCACGTCGGACAGGGGCAGGGGATACGCAGTATTTT
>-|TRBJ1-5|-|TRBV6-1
CASSEDWLVLAQHF
TGTGCCAGCAGTGAAGATTGGTTGGTACTCGCCCAGCATTTT
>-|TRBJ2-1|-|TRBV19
CASSRRGIGGNEQFF
TGTGCCAGTAGTAGGAGGGGAATAGGAGGCAATGAGCAGTTCTTC
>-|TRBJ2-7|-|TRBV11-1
CASSFRTTAYEQYF
TGTGCCAGCAGCTTTCGGACTACAGCCTACGAGCAGTACTTC
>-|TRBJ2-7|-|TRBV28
CASKREYEQYF
TGTGCCAGCAAAAGGGAGTACGAGCAGTACTTC
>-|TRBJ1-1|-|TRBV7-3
CASSLTPGMNTEAFF
TGTGCCAGCAGCTTAACGCCGGGGATGAACACTGAAGCTTTCTTT
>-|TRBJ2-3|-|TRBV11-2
CASSTRGQGRRTDTQYF
TGTGCCAGCAGCACCCGCGGGCAGGGGCGTCGCACAGATACGCAGTATTTT
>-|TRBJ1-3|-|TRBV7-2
CASSPRTSGNTIYF
TGTGCCAGCAGCCCTCGCACATCTGGAAACACCATATATTTT
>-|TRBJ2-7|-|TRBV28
CASNERGRLYEQYF
TGTGCCAGCAATGAAAGAGGGCGCCTCTACGAGCAGTACTTC
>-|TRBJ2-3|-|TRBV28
CASTASYTQYF
TGTGCCAGCACCGCATCGTATACGCAGTATTTT
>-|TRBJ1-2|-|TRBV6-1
CASSTGDTLGLTHF
TGTGCCAGCAGTACCGGCGACACGTTGGGGCTAACTCACTTC
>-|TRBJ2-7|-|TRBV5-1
CASSLDLRLHEQYF
TGCGCCAGCAGCTTGGACTTACGACTCCACGAGCAGTACTTC
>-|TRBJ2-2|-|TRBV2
CASATDLPNTGELFF
TGTGCCAGCGCGACAGACCTGCCGAACACCGGGGAGCTGTTTTTT
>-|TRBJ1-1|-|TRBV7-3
CASSFGGNTEAFF
TGTGCCAGCAGCTTCGGGGGGAACACTGAAGCTTTCTTT
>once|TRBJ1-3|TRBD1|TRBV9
CASSVAGQGGNTIYF
TGTGCCAGCAGCGTAGCGGGACAGGGTGGAAACACCATATATTTT
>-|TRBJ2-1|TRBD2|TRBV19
CASRNKGLAGNEQFF
TGTGCCAGTAGAAACAAGGGACTAGCGGGCAATGAGCAGTTCTTC
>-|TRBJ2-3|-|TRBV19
CASSGRGPSPDTQYF
TGTGCCAGTAGTGGCCGGGGACCAAGCCCAGATACGCAGTATTTT
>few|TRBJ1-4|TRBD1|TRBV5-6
CASSSRQGAGEKLFF
TGTGCCAGCAGCTCGAGACAGGGGGCCGGAGAAAAACTGTTTTTT
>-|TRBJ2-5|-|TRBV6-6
CASSYSPGQVETQYF
TGTGCCAGCAGTTACTCTCCGGGCCAGGTAGAGACCCAGTACTTC
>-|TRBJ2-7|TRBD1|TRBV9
CASSARDTGEYEQYF
TGTGCCAGCAGCGCCCGAGACACAGGGGAGTACGAGCAGTACTTC
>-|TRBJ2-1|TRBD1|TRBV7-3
CASSLSDRGHEQFF
TGTGCCAGCAGCTTATCGGACAGGGGGCATGAGCAGTTCTTC
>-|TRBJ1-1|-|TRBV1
CTSSQGSRGHEAFF
TGCACCAGCAGCCAAGGGTCCAGGGGGCATGAAGCTTTCTTT
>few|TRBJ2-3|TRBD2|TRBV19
CASSPAGLAGGEGTDTQYF
TGTGCCAGTAGTCCAGCGGGACTAGCGGGAGGAGAGGGCACAGATACGCAGTATTTT
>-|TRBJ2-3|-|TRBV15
CATRVGGTDTQYF
TGTGCCACCAGGGTGGGAGGCACAGATACGCAGTATTTT
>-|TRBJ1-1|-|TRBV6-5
CASSYPPGGGNTEAFF
TGTGCCAGCAGTTACCCACCGGGAGGGGGGAACACTGAAGCTTTCTTT
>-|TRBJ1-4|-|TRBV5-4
CASSQPTGGAEKLFF
TGTGCCAGCAGCCAACCCACAGGAGGGGCTGAAAAACTGTTTTTT
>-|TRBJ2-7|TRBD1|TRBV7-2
CASSLEARTGTGCEQYF
TGTGCCAGCAGCTTAGAGGCCCGAACCGGGACAGGGTGCGAGCAGTACTTC
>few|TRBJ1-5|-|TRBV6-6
CASYRQRDQPQHF
TGTGCCAGCTATAGACAGCGGGATCAGCCCCAGCATTTT
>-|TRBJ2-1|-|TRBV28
CASSGLGSSYNEQFF
TGTGCCAGCAGTGGCCTGGGAAGCTCCTACAATGAGCAGTTCTTC
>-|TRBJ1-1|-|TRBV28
CASSSSPGLNTEAFF
TGTGCCAGCAGTTCCTCTCCGGGGTTGAACACTGAAGCTTTCTTT
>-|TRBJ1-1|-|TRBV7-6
CASSLSQRAEAFF
TGTGCCAGCAGCTTATCTCAGAGGGCTGAAGCTTTCTTT
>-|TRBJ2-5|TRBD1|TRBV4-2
CASSQGAAGLRTGLGETQYF
TGTGCCAGCAGCCAAGGAGCCGCCGGGCTCCGGACAGGGCTGGGGGAGACCCAGTACTTC
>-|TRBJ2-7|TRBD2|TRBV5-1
CASSFTSGVYEQYF
TGCGCCAGCAGCTTTACTAGCGGGGTCTACGAGCAGTACTTC
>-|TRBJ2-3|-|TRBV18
CASSPGPDTQYF
TGTGCCAGCTCACCAGGGCCAGATACGCAGTATTTT
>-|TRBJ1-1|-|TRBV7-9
CASSSTGRDTEAFF
TGTGCCAGCAGCTCAACAGGGAGGGACACTGAAGCTTTCTTT
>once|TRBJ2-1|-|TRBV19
CASSIAGSSYNEQFF
TGTGCCAGTAGTATAGCCGGAAGCTCCTACAATGAGCAGTTCTTC
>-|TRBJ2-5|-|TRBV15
CATSRVEETQYF
TGTGCCACCAGCAGAGTCGAGGAGACCCAGTACTTC